Below, 5 T cell receptor beta chains from the same sample are listed, as sequenced in a study of radiotherapy plus CTLA-4 blockade in lung cancer. The data were produced by immunoSEQ multiplex PCR, yet TCRdb's version contains in-frame clones alone and is incomplete. The sample lists tens of thousands of clones; roughly 72% were seen once. This specimen was peripheral blood, taken from a patient treated with radiotherapy plus ipilimumab. The source of these receptors is a human donor with non-small cell lung cancer who had stable disease on radiotherapy plus ipilimumab.

The chain couples TRBV5-1 to TRBJ2-2; D might be TRBD2 (5 bases). Between the trimmed V and J ends, which lost 3 bases and 6 bases, there was a span of 24 bases. Germline CDR1 is SGHRS and CDR2 is YFSETQ. The CDR3 contains 18 residues. The CDR3: CASSWRPESLSSSGELFF. The CDR3 DNA follows: TGCGCCAGCAGCTGGAGGCCCGAGAGCCTCAGTTCCTCCGGGGAGCTGTTTTTT.

The rearrangement links TRBV18 to TRBJ2-7; 8 positions agree with TRBD1. Germline V gene sequence: CDR1 KGHSH, CDR2 LQKENI. The junction had 7 bases not matched to a gene; V was cut back by 3 bases and J by 9 bases. This CDR3 is built from 13 residues. CDR3 in amino acids: CASSPGQGPAQYF. The CDR3 bases are TGTGCCAGCTCACCCGGACAGGGTCCGGCGCAGTACTTC.

The V gene is TRBV7-9, the J gene TRBJ1-2, with 7 bases lining up with TRBD1. Per germline, CDR1 SEHNR and CDR2 FQNEAQ (reference sequence). The length of the CDR3 is 15 residues. V shed 5 bases, J shed 7 bases, and the junction held 13 bases outside the gene matches. This CDR3 reads CASSNTGTATTGYTF. CDR3 in DNA: TGTGCCAGCAGCAACACCGGGACAGCCACGACTGGCTACACCTTC.

This clone came up a few times. The chain has TRBV10-3 and TRBJ2-1, with D possibly TRBD1 on 6 matching bases. V was clipped by 10 bases and J by 7 bases, with 14 bases between them. Germline CDR1 ENHRY, CDR2 SYGVKD. The CDR3 length is 12 residues. The CDR3 bases are TGTGCCACACAGGGTGATGGTAATGAGCAGTTCTTC. It is translated as CATQGDGNEQFF.

The chain employs TRBV27 and TRBJ1-2, with TRBD1 identical over 8 bases. Germline CDR1 reads MNHEY; CDR2 reads SMNVEV (reference sequence). The CDR3 covers 15 residues. The V gene end was trimmed by 0 bases and the J gene end by 4 bases; junction bases not matched to a gene: 4. The CDR3: CASSLSRQGTYGYTF. The CDR3 nucleotides read TGTGCCAGCAGTTTATCGAGACAGGGGACCTATGGCTACACCTTC.